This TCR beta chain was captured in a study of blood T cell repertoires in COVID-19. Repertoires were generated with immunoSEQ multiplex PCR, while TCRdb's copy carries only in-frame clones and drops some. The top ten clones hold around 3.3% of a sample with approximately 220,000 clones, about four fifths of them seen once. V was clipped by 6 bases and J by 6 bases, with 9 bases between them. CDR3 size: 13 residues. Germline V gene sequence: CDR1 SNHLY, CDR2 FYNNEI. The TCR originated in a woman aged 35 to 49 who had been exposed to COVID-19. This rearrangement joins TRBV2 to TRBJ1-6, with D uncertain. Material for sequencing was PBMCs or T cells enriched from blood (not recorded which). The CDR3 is CASRRPINSPLHF. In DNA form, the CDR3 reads TGTGCCAGCAGGAGGCCTATTAATTCACCCCTCCACTTT. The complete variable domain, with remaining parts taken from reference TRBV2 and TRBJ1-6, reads EPEVTQTPSHQVTQMGQEVILRCVPISNHLYFYWYRQILGQKVEFLVSFYNNEISEKSEIFDDQFSVERPDGSNFTLKIRSTKLEDSAMYFCASRRPINSPLHFGNGTRLTVT.